This T cell receptor beta chain was captured in a study of blood T cell repertoires in COVID-19. Background on the study: Whether acute or convalescent, the COVID-19 samples came from the United States, Italy and Spain.

In the original processing: The assay estimated nucleated cells by amplifying reference gene primers. Data came from immunoSEQ multiplex PCR; TCRdb stores just in-frame clones and leaves some out. The V and J calls and clone size are taken from that table; D and trimming were inferred from the DNA. The sample includes 200,000 to 250,000 clones, 80% to 90% of them seen just once. This sequence was found in a woman aged 45-65 years with acute or convalescent COVID-19. The specimen was peripheral blood.

Here the CDR3 reads CASTSRWGSGGTGTGELFF. In DNA form, the CDR3 reads TGTGCCAGCACCTCGCGCTGGGGGTCGGGGGGAACCGGCACCGGGGAGCTGTTTTTT. This sequence joins TRBV3-1 (or the pseudogene TRBV3-2) and TRBJ2-2; 7 nucleotides match TRBD2. Germline trimming cut 7 bases from V and 4 bases from J; bases unmatched to any gene: 21. The CDR3 runs to 19 residues. Germline V lookup: CDR1 LGHDT, CDR2 YNNKEL (reference sequence).